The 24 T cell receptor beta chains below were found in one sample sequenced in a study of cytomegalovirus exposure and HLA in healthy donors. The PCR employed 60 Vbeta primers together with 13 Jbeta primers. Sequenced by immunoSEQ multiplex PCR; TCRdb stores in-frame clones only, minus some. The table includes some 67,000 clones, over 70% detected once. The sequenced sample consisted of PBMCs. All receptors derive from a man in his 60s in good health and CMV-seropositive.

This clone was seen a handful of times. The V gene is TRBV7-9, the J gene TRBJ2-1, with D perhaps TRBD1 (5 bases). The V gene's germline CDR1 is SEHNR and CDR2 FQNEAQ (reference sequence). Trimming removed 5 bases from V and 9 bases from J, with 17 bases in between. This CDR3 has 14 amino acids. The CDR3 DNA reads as TGTGCCAGCAGCCTTGATGCGGACACCCTTGAGCAGTTCTTC. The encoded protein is CASSLDADTLEQFF. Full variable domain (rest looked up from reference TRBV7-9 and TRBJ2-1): DTGVSQNPRHKITKRGQNVTFRCDPISEHNRLYWYRQTLGQGPEFLTYFQNEAQLEKSRLLSDRFSAERPKGSFSTLEIQRTEQGDSAMYLCASSLDADTLEQFFGPGTRLTVL.

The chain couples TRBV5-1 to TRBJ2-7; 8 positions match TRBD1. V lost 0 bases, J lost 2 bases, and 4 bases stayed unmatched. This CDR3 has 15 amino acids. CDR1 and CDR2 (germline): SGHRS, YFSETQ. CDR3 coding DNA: TGCGCCAGCAGCTTGGGAGGGACAGGCGCCTACGAGCAGTACTTC. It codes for CASSLGGTGAYEQYF.

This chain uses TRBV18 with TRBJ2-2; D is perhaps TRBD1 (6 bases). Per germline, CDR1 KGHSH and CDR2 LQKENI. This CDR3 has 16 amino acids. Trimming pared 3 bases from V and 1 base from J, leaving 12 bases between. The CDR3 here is CASSPDRIENTGELFF. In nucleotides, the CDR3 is TGTGCCAGCTCACCCGACAGGATTGAGAACACCGGGGAGCTGTTTTTT.

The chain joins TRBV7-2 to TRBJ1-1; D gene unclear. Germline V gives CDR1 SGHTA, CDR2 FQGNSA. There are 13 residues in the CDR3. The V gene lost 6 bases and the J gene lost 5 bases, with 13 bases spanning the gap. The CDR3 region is CASSMTGGTEAFF. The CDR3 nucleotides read TGTGCCAGCAGTATGACGGGAGGGACTGAAGCTTTCTTT.

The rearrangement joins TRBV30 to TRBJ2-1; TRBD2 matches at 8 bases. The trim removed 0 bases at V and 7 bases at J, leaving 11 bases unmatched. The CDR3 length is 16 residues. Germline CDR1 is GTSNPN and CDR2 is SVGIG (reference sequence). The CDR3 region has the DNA TGTGCCTGGAGTGTACCGGGCGGGAGGAGATTAAATGAGCAGTTCTTC. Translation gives CAWSVPGGRRLNEQFF. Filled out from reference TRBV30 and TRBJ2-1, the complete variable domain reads SQTIHQWPATLVQPVGSPLSLECTVEGTSNPNLYWYRQAAGRGLQLLFYSVGIGQISSEVPQNLSASRPQDRQFILSSKKLLLSDSGFYLCAWSVPGGRRLNEQFFGPGTRLTVL.

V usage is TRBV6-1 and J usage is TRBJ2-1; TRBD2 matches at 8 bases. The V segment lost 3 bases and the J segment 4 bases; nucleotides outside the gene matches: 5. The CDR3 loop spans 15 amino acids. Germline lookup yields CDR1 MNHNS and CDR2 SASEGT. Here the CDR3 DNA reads TGTGCCAGCAGTGACAGACTAGCGTTTTACAATGAGCAGTTCTTC. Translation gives CASSDRLAFYNEQFF.

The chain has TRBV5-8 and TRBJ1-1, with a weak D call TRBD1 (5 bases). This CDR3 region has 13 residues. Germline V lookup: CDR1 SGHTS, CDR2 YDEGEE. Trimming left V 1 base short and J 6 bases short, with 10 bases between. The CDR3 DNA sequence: TGTGCCAGCAGCTTGTTGGGGGGGGCTGAAGCTTTCTTT. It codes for CASSLLGGAEAFF.

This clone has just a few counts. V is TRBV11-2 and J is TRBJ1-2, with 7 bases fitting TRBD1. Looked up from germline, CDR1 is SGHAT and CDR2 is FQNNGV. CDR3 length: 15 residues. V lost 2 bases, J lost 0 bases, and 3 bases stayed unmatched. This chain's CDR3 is CASSLKQGPNYGYTF. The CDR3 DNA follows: TGTGCCAGCAGCTTAAAACAGGGGCCTAACTATGGCTACACCTTC.

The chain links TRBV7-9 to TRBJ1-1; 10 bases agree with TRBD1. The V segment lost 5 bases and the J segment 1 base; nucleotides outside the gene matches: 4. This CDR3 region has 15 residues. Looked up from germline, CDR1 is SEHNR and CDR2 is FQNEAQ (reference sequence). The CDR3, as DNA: TGTGCCAGCAGCGCTTGGGACAGGGGGAACACTGAAGCTTTCTTT. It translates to CASSAWDRGNTEAFF.

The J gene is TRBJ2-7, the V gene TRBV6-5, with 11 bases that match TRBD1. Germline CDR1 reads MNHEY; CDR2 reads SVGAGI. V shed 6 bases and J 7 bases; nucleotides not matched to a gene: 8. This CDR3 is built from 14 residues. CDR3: CASSPRTGGWEQYF. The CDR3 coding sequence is TGTGCCAGCAGCCCCCGGACAGGGGGCTGGGAGCAGTACTTC.

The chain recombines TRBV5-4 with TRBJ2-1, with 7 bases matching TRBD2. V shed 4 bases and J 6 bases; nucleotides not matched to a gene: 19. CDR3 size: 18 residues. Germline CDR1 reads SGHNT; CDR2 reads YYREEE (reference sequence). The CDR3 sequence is CASSQDLGAGIGANEQFF. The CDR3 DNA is TGTGCCAGCAGCCAAGATTTGGGAGCGGGGATTGGGGCCAATGAGCAGTTCTTC. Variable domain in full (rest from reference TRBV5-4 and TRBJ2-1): ETGVTQSPTHLIKTRGQQVTLRCSSQSGHNTVSWYQQALGQGPQFIFQYYREEENGRGNFPPRFSGLQFPNYSSELNVNALELDDSALYLCASSQDLGAGIGANEQFFGPGTRLTVL.

CDR3 coding DNA: TGTGCCAGCAGCTTGGGGGGGCTGGGCCCCGACGAGCAGTACTTC. It translates to CASSLGGLGPDEQYF. V usage is TRBV5-4 and J usage is TRBJ2-7, with D possibly TRBD1 on 6 matching bases. Germline lookup yields CDR1 SGHNT and CDR2 YYREEE (reference sequence). V was clipped by 0 bases and J by 5 bases, with 15 bases between them. The CDR3 totals 15 residues.

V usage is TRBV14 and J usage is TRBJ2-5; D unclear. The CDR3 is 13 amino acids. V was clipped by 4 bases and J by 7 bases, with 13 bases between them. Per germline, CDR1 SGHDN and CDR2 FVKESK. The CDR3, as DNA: TGTGCCAGCAGCCTAAAGGAGCCCGGGACCCAGTACTTC. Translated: CASSLKEPGTQYF.

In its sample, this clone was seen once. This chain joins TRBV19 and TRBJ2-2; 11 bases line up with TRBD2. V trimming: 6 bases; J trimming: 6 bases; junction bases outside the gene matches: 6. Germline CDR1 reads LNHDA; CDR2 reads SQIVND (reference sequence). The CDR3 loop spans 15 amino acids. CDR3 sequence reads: CASRVAGGASGELFF. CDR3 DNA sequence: TGTGCCAGTAGGGTAGCGGGGGGGGCATCCGGGGAGCTGTTTTTT.

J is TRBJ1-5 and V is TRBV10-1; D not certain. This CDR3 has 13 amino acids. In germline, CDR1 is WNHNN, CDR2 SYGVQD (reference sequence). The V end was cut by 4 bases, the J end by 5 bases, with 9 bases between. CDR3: CASSANSDQPQHF. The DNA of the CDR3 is TGCGCCAGCAGTGCGAACAGTGATCAGCCCCAGCATTTT.

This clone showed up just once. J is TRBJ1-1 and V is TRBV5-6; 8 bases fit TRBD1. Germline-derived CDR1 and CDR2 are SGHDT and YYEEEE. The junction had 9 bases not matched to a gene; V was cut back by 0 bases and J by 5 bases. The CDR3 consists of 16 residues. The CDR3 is CASSLAWTGFRTEAFF. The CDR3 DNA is TGTGCCAGCAGCTTGGCCTGGACAGGGTTTAGGACTGAAGCTTTCTTT.

The CDR3 is CASRWDIGTDTQYF. DNA for the CDR3: TGTGCCAGTAGGTGGGACATAGGCACAGATACGCAGTATTTT. The V gene is TRBV19, the J gene TRBJ2-3; perhaps TRBD1 as D (6 bases). CDR1 is LNHDA and CDR2 is SQIVND in the germline V gene (reference sequence). The V end lost 6 bases, the J end lost 1 base, and 11 bases lay between the germline ends. The CDR3 contains 14 residues.

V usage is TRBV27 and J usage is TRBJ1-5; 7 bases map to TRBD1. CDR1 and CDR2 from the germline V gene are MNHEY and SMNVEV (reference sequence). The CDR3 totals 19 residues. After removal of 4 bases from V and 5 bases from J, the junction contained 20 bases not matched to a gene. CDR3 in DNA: TGTGCCAGCAGTTCCCACCGGGACAGAAAAATGGTAGTGTATCAGCCCCAGCATTTT. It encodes CASSSHRDRKMVVYQPQHF.

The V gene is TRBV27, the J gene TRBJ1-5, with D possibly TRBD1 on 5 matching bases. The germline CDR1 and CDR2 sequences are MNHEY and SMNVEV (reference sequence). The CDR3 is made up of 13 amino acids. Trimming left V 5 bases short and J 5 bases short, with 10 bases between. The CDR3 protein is CASSPRVHQPQHF. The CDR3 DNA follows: TGTGCCAGCAGTCCCAGGGTCCATCAGCCCCAGCATTTT.

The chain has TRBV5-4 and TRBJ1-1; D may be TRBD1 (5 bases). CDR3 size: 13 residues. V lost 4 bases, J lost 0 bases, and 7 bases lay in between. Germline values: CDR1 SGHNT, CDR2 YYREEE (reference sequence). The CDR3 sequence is CASSLTVNTEAFF. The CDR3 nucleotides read TGTGCCAGCAGCCTGACAGTGAACACTGAAGCTTTCTTT.

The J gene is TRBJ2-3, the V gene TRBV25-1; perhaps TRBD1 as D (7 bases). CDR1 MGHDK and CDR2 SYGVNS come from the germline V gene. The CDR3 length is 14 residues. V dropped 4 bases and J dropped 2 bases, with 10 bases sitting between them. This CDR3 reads CASSAGGTTDTQYF. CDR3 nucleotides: TGTGCCAGCAGTGCAGGGGGGACCACAGATACGCAGTATTTT.

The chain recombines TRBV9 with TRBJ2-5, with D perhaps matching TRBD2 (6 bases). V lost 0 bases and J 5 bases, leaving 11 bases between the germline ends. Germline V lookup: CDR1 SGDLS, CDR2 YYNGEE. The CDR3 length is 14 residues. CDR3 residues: CASSVGEGRETQYF. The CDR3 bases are TGTGCCAGCAGCGTAGGTGAAGGGAGGGAGACCCAGTACTTC.

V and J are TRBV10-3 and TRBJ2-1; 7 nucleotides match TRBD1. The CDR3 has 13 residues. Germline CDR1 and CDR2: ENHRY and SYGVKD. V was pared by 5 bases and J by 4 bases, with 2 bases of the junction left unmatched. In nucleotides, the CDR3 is TGTGCCATCAGTTGGGACAGTTACAATGAGCAGTTCTTC. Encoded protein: CAISWDSYNEQFF.

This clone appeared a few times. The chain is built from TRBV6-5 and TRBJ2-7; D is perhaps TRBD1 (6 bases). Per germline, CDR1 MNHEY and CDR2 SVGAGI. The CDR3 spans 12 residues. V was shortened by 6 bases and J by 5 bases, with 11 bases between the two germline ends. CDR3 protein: CASRPWGHEQYF. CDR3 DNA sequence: TGTGCCAGCAGACCGTGGGGGCACGAGCAGTACTTC.